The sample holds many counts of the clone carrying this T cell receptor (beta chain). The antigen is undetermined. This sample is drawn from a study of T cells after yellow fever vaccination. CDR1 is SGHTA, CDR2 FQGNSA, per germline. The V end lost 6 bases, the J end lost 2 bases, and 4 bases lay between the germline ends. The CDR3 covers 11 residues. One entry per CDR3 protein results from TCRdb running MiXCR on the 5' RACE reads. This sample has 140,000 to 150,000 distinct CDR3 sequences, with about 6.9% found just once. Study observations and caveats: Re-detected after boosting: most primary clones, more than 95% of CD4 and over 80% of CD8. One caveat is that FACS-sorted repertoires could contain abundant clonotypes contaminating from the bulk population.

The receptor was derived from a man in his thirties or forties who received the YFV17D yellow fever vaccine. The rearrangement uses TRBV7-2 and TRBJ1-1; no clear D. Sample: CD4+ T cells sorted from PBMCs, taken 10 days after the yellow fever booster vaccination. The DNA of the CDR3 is TGTGCCAGCAGTACAAACACTGAAGCTTTCTTT. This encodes CASSTNTEAFF.